This entry lists 10 T cell receptor beta chains sequenced from one sample in a study of T cells expressing NK-cell markers. TCRdb re-called the 5' RACE reads; one entry per CDR3 protein, DNA not given. The table lists 350,000 to 450,000 distinct CDR3 sequences. Sequenced input: blood T cells: a sorted CD56 or NKG2C T cell subset, CD4+ or CD8+ T cells, or bulk PBMC T cells (not recorded which). Receptors were obtained from a man aged 18 to 69 in good health.

This chain joins TRBV29-1 and TRBJ2-2; TCRdb's D gene call, TRBD1, goes unchecked for lack of DNA. The CDR3 extends over 15 amino acids. The germline V gene encodes CDR1 SQVTM and CDR2 ANQGSEA. The CDR3 loop is CSVEVFRGNTGELFF.

This sequence joins TRBV30 and TRBJ1-1; TCRdb reports TRBD1, a call that lacks DNA to check it against. Germline CDR1 is GTSNPN and CDR2 is SVGIG (reference sequence). This CDR3 has 17 residues. CDR3 sequence reads: CAWSPTRFRSPDTEAFF.

The CDR3 here is CSATRGSEKLFF. The V call is TRBV20-1, the J call TRBJ1-4; lacking DNA, the TRBD1 call made by TCRdb goes unchecked. CDR1 is DFQATT, CDR2 SNEGSKA, per germline (reference sequence). The CDR3 spans 12 residues.

The V call is TRBV5-1, the J call TRBJ2-1. The germline V gene has CDR1 SGHRS and CDR2 YFSETQ. The CDR3 length is 12 residues. CDR3 sequence reads: CASNLKYNEQFF.

The chain couples TRBV7-8 to TRBJ2-1; with no DNA, the TCRdb D assignment of TRBD1 cannot be verified. Germline V CDR1 and CDR2: SGHVS, FQNEAQ. The CDR3 is made up of 14 amino acids. The CDR3 region is CASSIRDIGDEQFF.

This chain uses TRBV12-3 or TRBV12-4 with TRBJ1-1. The CDR3 is made up of 14 amino acids. The CDR3 spells CASTIQAMNTEAFF.

This sequence joins TRBV5-5 and TRBJ1-5. CDR3 size: 13 residues. In germline, CDR1 is SGHKS, CDR2 YYEKEE (reference sequence). CDR3 region: CASSARADGGQHF.

The gene calls are TRBV11-2 and TRBJ1-4. The CDR3 runs 15 residues. Germline V CDR1 and CDR2: SGHAT, FQNNGV. The CDR3 loop reads CASSPKGGGNEKLFF.

This chain links TRBV6-1 with TRBJ2-1; the TCRdb call, TRBD1, lacks DNA for checking. Germline V gene data show CDR1 as MNHNS and CDR2 as SASEGT. The length of the CDR3 is 16 residues. The CDR3 here is CASSDPSGGSGNEQFF.

The genes are TRBV7-8 and TRBJ2-1. This CDR3 has 15 amino acids. Germline CDR1 and CDR2: SGHVS and FQNEAQ. The CDR3 here is CASSLELASYNEQFF.